The next 17 T cell receptor beta chains were all read from a single sample in a study of T cell responses to AZD1222 COVID-19 vaccine. Profiling relied on immunoSEQ multiplex PCR, and the TCRdb table lists in-frame clones only, not all of them. The sample contains some 140,000 clones, roughly nine tenths of which appear only once. Sample: peripheral blood, taken on day 0 of AZD1222 vaccination. The receptors here all came from an adult in good health.

The chain has TRBV9 and TRBJ2-7, with TRBD1 as a possible D gene (6 bases). With 2 bases removed from V and 7 bases from J, the gap between germline ends came to 16 bases. CDR1 and CDR2 (germline): SGDLS, YYNGEE. This CDR3 is 14 amino acids long. CDR3 in amino acids: CASSVRGRDGEQYF. The CDR3 DNA sequence: TGTGCCAGCAGCGTCAGGGGCAGGGATGGGGAGCAGTACTTC.

In this sample, this clone turned up a few times. V and J are TRBV19 and TRBJ1-6, with 8 positions matching TRBD1. The CDR3 loop spans 14 amino acids. CDR1 and CDR2 (germline): LNHDA, SQIVND (reference sequence). V lost 5 bases and J lost 6; bases outside the gene matches: 3. The chain's CDR3 is CASSRTGSNSPLHF. CDR3 nucleotides: TGTGCCAGTAGTCGGACAGGGTCTAATTCACCCCTCCACTTT.

This chain uses TRBV18 with TRBJ2-7; no firm D call. Trimming left V 5 bases short and J 4 bases short, with 12 bases between. The CDR3 spans 13 residues. Germline loops: CDR1 KGHSH, CDR2 LQKENI. CDR3 DNA: TGTGCCAGCTCAATTCAAGCATGGTACGAGCAGTACTTC. Its protein product is CASSIQAWYEQYF.

The chain is built from TRBV12-5 and TRBJ1-2; no clear D. The ends were cut back, 6 bases at V and 4 bases at J, with 12 bases in the middle. This CDR3 comprises 13 residues. From germline, CDR1 is LGHNT and CDR2 FRNRAP. This CDR3 is CASGREIGYGYTF. CDR3 in DNA: TGTGCTAGTGGGCGGGAGATCGGCTATGGCTACACCTTC.

The V gene is TRBV7-8, the J gene TRBJ2-7; no clear D gene. The CDR3 contains 12 residues. From germline, CDR1 is SGHVS and CDR2 FQNEAQ. Between the trimmed V and J ends, which lost 5 bases and 5 bases, there was a span of 10 bases. CDR3 sequence: CASSQVGNEQYF. The CDR3 coding sequence is TGTGCCAGCAGCCAAGTGGGTAACGAGCAGTACTTC.

J is TRBJ1-2 and V is TRBV6-5; D gene uncertain. The V gene's germline CDR1 is MNHEY and CDR2 SVGAGI. The CDR3 sequence is 14 residues long. The V and J ends lost 1 base and 4 bases respectively, with 10 bases between them. CDR3 residues: CASSYLRGSYGYTF. CDR3 DNA sequence: TGTGCCAGCAGTTACTTGCGCGGGTCCTATGGCTACACCTTC.

This chain connects TRBV7-2 to TRBJ2-2, with D uncertain. V was cut by 7 bases and J by 2 bases, with 11 bases left in between. Per the germline V gene, CDR1 is SGHTA and CDR2 is FQGNSA. The CDR3 length is 14 residues. CDR3 in amino acids: CASKIESNTGELFF. CDR3 coding DNA: TGTGCCAGCAAAATAGAGTCTAACACCGGGGAGCTGTTTTTT. Full variable domain (remainder filled in from reference TRBV7-2 and TRBJ2-2): GAGVSQSPSNKVTEKGKDVELRCDPISGHTALYWYRQSLGQGLEFLIYFQGNSAPDKSGLPSDRFSAERTGGSVSTLTIQRTQQEDSAVYLCASKIESNTGELFFGEGSRLTVL.

This clone was seen only once. This chain uses TRBV6-2 or TRBV6-3 with TRBJ2-1, with TRBD2 identical over 8 bases. CDR3 length equals 16 residues. Germline values: CDR1 MNHEY, CDR2 SVGEGT. The J segment lost 6 bases and the V segment lost 6 bases, leaving 13 bases of the junction unmatched. This chain's CDR3 is CASSLLRASGGNEQFF. The CDR3 bases are TGTGCCAGCAGCCTCCTCCGGGCGAGCGGGGGCAATGAGCAGTTCTTC.

V gene TRBV6-2 or TRBV6-3 combines with J gene TRBJ2-7; no clear D. The CDR3 runs 13 residues. Germline V CDR1 and CDR2: MNHEY, SVGEGT. Trimming took 6 bases from V and 7 from J, leaving 16 bases between them. The CDR3 region is CASSDLQRWEQYF. The CDR3 DNA sequence: TGTGCCAGCAGCGACCTCCAACGGTGGGAGCAGTACTTC.

The chain has TRBV4-1 and TRBJ2-4, with D unclear. The CDR3 runs 15 residues. The V gene's germline CDR1 is MGHRA and CDR2 YSYEKL. V was pared by 2 bases and J by 0 bases, with 8 bases between. The CDR3 sequence: CASSQIQLAKNIQYF. CDR3 sequence (DNA): TGCGCCAGCAGCCAAATACAGCTAGCCAAAAACATTCAGTACTTC.

This clone was observed a handful of times. The J gene is TRBJ1-2, the V gene TRBV7-2, with 7 bases matching TRBD1. Trimming at V came to 3 bases and at J to 1 base, leaving 11 bases not matched to a gene. This CDR3 has 17 residues. Germline CDR1 is SGHTA and CDR2 is FQGNSA. CDR3 DNA: TGTGCCAGCAGCTTTCGGGAGGAACAGGGGTTTAACTATGGCTACACCTTC. Protein sequence: CASSFREEQGFNYGYTF.

This clone was counted a few times. The genes are TRBV11-2 and TRBJ1-1; TRBD1 might be the D (5 bases). Per the germline V gene, CDR1 is SGHAT and CDR2 is FQNNGV. CDR3 length: 13 residues. Trimming removed 0 bases at V and 7 bases at J, with 9 bases between. CDR3 DNA: TGTGCCAGCAGCTTAGAACGGGGGAATGAAGCTTTCTTT. It is translated as CASSLERGNEAFF.

V usage is TRBV3-1 (or the pseudogene TRBV3-2) and J usage is TRBJ2-4; TRBD2 matches at 11 bases. The V gene's germline CDR1 is LGHDT and CDR2 YNNKEL (reference sequence). This CDR3 has 17 amino acids. Losses at the gene ends were 0 bases for V and 4 bases for J; bases not matched to a gene: 5. CDR3 loop: CASSQEGSGGAKNIQYF. CDR3 nucleotide sequence: TGTGCCAGCAGCCAAGAGGGTAGCGGGGGGGCTAAAAACATTCAGTACTTC.

The rearrangement uses TRBV7-3 and TRBJ2-2; D remains unclear. This CDR3 region has 14 residues. Trimming cost V 2 bases and J 2 bases, with 6 bases left between them. Germline V gene data show CDR1 as SGHTA and CDR2 as FQGTGA. The CDR3 DNA follows: TGTGCCAGCAGCTTATCCCTAAACACCGGGGAGCTGTTTTTT. Amino acids: CASSLSLNTGELFF.

The chain recombines TRBV28 with TRBJ1-4; the match to TRBD1 covers 11 bases. The trim removed 6 bases at V and 3 bases at J, leaving 6 bases unmatched. CDR1 and CDR2 (germline): MDHEN, SYDVKM. This CDR3 spans 16 amino acids. CDR3 nucleotides: TGTGCCAGCAGAGCGGACAGGGGGCCACCTAATGAAAAACTGTTTTTT. This encodes CASRADRGPPNEKLFF. Combining the CDR3 with reference TRBV28 and TRBJ1-4 gives the whole variable domain DVKVTQSSRYLVKRTGEKVFLECVQDMDHENMFWYRQDPGLGLRLIYFSYDVKMKEKGDIPEGYSVSREKKERFSLILESASTNQTSMYLCASRADRGPPNEKLFFGSGTQLSVL.

This chain links TRBV7-2 with TRBJ2-5; no clear D. Germline V gene data show CDR1 as SGHTA and CDR2 as FQGNSA. Trimming pared 1 base from V and 5 bases from J, leaving 8 bases between. This CDR3 has 13 amino acids. CDR3 sequence: CASSLVGIETQYF. CDR3 bases: TGTGCCAGCAGCTTAGTAGGGATCGAGACCCAGTACTTC.

The genes are TRBV10-3 and TRBJ1-2; D perhaps matches TRBD1 (6 bases). Germline V gene sequence: CDR1 ENHRY, CDR2 SYGVKD. Trimming stripped 0 bases from V and 5 bases from J, with 16 bases between. The CDR3 is 16 amino acids. The CDR3 spells CAISESWTVGGYGYTF. CDR3 in DNA: TGTGCCATCAGTGAGTCGTGGACAGTGGGGGGGTATGGCTACACCTTC.